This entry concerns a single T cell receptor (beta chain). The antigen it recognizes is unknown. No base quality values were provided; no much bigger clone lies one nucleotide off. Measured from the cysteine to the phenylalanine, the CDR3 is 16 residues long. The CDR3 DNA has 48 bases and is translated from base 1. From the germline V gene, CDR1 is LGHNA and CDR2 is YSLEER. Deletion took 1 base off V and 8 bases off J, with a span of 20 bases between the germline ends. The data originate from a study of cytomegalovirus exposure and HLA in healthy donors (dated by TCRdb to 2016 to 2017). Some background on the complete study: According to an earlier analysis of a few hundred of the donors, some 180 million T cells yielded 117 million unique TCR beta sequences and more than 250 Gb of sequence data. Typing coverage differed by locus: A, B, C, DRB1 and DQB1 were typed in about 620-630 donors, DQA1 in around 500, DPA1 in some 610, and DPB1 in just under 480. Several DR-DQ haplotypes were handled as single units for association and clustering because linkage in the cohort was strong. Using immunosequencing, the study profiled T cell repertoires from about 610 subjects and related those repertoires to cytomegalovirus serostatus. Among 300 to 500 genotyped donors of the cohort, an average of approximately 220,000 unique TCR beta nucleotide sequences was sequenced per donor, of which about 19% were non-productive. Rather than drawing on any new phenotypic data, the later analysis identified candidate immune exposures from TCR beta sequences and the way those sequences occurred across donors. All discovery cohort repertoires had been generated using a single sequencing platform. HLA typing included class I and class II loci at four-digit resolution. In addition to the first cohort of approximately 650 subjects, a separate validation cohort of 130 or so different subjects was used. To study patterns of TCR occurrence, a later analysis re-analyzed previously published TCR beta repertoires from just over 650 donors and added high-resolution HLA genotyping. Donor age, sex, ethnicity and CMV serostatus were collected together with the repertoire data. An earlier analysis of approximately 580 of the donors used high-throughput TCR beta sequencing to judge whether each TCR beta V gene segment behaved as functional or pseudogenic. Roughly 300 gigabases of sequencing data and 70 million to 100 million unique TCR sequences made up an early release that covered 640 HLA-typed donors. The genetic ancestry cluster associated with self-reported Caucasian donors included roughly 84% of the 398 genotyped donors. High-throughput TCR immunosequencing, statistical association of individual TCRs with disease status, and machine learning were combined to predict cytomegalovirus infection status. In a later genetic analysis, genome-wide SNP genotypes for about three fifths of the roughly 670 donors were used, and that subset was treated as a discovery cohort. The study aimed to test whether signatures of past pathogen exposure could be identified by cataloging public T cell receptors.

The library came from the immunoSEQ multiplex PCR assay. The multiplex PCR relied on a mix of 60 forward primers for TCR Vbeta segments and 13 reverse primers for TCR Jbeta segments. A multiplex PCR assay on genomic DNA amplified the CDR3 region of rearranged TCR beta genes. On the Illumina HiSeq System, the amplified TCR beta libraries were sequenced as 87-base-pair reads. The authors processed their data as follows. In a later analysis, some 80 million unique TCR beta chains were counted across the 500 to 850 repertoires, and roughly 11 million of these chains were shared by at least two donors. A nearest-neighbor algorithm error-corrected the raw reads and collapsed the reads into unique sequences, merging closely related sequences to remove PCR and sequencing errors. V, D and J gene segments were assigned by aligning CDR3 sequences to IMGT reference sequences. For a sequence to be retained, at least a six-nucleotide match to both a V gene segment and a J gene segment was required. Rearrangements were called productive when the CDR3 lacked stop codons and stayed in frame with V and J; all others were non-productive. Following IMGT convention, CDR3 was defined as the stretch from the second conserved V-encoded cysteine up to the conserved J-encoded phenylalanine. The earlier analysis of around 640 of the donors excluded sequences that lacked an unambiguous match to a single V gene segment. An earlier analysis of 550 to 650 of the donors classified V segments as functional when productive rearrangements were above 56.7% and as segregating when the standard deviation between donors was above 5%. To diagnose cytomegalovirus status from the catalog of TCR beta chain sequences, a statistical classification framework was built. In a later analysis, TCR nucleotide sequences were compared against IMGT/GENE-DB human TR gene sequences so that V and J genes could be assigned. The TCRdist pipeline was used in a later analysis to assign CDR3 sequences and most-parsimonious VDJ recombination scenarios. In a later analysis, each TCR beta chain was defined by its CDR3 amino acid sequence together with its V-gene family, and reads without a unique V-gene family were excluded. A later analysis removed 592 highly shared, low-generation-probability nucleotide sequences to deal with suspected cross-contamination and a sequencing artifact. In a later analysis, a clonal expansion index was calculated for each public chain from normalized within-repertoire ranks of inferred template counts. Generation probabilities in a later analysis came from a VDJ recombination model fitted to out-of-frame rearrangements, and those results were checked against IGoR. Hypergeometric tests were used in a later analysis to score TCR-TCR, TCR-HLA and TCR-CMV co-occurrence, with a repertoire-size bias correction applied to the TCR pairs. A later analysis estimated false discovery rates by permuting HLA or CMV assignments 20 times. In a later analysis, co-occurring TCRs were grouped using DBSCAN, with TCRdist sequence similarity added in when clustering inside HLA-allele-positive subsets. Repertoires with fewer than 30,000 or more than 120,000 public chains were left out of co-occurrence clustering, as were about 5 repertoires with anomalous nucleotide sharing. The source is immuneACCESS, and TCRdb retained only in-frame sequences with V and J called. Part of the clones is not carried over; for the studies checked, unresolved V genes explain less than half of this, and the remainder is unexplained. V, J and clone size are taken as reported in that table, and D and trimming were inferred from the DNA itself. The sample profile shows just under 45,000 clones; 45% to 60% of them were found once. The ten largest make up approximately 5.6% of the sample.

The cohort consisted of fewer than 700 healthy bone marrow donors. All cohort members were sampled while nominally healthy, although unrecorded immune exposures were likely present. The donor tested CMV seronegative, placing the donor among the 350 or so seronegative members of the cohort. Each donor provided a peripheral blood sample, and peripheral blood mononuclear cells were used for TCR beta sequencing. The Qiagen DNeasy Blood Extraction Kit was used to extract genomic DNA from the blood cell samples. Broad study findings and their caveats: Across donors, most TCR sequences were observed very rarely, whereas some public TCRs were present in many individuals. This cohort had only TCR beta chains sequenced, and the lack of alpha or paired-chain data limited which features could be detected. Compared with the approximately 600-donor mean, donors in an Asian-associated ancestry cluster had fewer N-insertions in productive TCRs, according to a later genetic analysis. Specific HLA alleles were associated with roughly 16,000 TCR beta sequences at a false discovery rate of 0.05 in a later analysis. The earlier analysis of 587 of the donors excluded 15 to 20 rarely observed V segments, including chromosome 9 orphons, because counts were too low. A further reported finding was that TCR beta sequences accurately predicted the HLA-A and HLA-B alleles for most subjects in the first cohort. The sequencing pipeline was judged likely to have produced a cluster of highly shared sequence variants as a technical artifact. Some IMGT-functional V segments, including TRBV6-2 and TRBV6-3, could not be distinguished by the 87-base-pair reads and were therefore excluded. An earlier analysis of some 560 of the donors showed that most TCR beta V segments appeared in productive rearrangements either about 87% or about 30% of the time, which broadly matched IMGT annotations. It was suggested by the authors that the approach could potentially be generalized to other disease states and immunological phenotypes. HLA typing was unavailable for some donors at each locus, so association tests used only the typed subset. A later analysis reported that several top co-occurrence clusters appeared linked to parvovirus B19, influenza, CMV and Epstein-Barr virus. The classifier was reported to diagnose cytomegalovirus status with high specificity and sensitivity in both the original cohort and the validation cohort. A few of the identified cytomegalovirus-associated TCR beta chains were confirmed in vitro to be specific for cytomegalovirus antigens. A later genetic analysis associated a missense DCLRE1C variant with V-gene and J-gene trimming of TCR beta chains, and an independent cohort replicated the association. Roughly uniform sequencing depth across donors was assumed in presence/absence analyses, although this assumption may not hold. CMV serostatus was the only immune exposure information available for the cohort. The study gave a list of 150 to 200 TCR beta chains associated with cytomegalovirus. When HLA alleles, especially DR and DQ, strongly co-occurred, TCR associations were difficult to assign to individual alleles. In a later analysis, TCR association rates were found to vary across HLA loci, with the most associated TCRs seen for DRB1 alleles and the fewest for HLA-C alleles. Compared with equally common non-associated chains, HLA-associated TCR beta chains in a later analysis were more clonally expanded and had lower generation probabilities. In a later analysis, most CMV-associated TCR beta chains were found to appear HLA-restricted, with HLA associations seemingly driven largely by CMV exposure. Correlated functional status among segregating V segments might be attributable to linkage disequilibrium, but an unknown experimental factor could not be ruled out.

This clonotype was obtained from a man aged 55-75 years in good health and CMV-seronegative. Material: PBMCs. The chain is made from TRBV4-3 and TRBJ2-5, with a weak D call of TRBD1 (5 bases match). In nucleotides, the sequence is TGCGCCAGCAGCCAAGGGGGCAGAGGCCTCGGTCGAACCCAGTACTTC. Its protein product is CASSQGGRGLGRTQYF.